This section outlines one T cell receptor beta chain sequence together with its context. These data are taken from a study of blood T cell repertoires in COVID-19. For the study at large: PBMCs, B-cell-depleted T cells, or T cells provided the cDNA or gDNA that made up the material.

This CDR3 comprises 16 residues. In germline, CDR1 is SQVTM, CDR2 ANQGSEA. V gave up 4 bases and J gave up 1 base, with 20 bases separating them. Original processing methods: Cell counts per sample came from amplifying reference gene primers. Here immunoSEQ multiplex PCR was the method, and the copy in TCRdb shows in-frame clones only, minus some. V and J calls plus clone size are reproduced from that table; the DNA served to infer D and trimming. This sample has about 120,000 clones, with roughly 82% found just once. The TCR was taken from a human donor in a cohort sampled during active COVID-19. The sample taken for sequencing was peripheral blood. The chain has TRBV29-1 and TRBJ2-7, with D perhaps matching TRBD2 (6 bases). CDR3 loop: CSVGRPAGSRSYEQYF. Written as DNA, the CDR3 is TGCAGCGTTGGCCGTCCGGCGGGGAGTCGGTCCTACGAGCAGTACTTC.